The 5 T cell receptor beta chains below come from one sample, sequenced in a study of T cell responses to AZD1222 COVID-19 vaccine. Measured with immunoSEQ multiplex PCR; TCRdb has only the in-frame clones, and not every one. The sample has 95,000 to 150,000 clones; 88% are singletons. The sequencing here drew on peripheral blood, taken on day 0 of AZD1222 vaccination. The receptors originated from an adult in good health.

This rearrangement joins TRBV9 to TRBJ2-3, with TRBD1 matching 10 bases. Germline CDR1 reads SGDLS; CDR2 reads YYNGEE. V lost 1 base and J lost 4; bases outside the gene matches: 9. The CDR3 is 17 residues long. The CDR3 loop reads CASSVSPGQGRADTQYF. CDR3 DNA sequence: TGTGCCAGCAGCGTAAGCCCGGGACAGGGGCGTGCAGATACGCAGTATTTT. The whole variable domain, remainder taken from reference TRBV9 and TRBJ2-3, is DSGVTQTPKHLITATGQRVTLRCSPRSGDLSVYWYQQSLDQGLQFLIQYYNGEERAKGNILERFSAQQFPDLHSELNLSSLELGDSALYFCASSVSPGQGRADTQYFGPGTRLTVL.

The rearrangement uses TRBV6-2 or TRBV6-3 and TRBJ2-1, with D hard to call. The V and J ends lost 5 bases and 6 bases respectively, with 11 bases between them. Germline CDR1 reads MNHEY; CDR2 reads SVGEGT. This CDR3 has 13 residues. The CDR3 region has the DNA TGTGCCAGCAGTACCGGGCGAGCCAATGAGCAGTTCTTC. Encoded protein: CASSTGRANEQFF.

This chain links TRBV6-4 with TRBJ2-5, with TRBD2 identical over 8 bases. V trimming: 6 bases; J trimming: 2 bases; junction bases outside the gene matches: 11. Germline CDR1 and CDR2: MRHNA and SNTAGT. The CDR3 runs 16 residues. The CDR3 loop reads CASRPSQTSEQETQYF. The CDR3 coding sequence is TGTGCCAGCAGGCCCTCCCAGACTAGCGAACAAGAGACCCAGTACTTC.

The rearrangement joins TRBV7-9 to TRBJ1-2; 8 positions match TRBD1. V dropped 3 bases and J dropped 3; count of bases not matched to a gene: 6. Germline assignment: CDR1 SEHNR and CDR2 FQNEAQ (reference sequence). The CDR3 consists of 15 residues. The CDR3 nucleotides are TGTGCCAGCAGCTTCGGACAGGGCTTGGACTATGGCTACACCTTC. Translated: CASSFGQGLDYGYTF.

The rearrangement links TRBV6-5 to TRBJ1-1; tentative D call: TRBD1 (5 bases). Looked up from germline, CDR1 is MNHEY and CDR2 is SVGAGI. Trimming took off 2 bases at V and 10 bases at J, with 14 bases between the two ends. The CDR3 loop spans 13 amino acids. CDR3 in DNA: TGTGCCAGCAGTTACCCCAGGGCACGCGCAGCTTTCTTT. Its protein product is CASSYPRARAAFF.